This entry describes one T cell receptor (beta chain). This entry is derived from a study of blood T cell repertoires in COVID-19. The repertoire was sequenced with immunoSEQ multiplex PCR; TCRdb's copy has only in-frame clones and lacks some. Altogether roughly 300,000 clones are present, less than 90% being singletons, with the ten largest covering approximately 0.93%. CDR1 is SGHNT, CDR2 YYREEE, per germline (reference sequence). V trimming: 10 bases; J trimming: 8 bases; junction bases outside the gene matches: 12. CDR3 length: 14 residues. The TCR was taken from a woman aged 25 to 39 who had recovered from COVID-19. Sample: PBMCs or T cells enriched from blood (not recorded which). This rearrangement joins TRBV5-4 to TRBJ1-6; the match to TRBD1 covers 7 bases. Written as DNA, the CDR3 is TGTGCCGGACACATAGGGGGCCTCGATTCACCCCTCCACTTT. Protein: CAGHIGGLDSPLHF.